The 5 T cell receptor beta chains in this list originate from one sample, sequenced in a study of early T cells in non-severe SARS-CoV-2 infection. TCRdb re-derived calls from the 5' RACE reads in MiXCR, one entry per CDR3 protein. The repertoire holds some 83,000 distinct CDR3 sequences, with less than 11% as singletons. The specimen comprised whole blood, sampled at baseline. The receptors derive from an adult who was a healthcare worker with PCR-confirmed SARS-CoV-2 infection or an uninfected control (not recorded which).

This clonotype is a singleton in its sample. V and J are TRBV19 and TRBJ2-5; D not resolved. Germline CDR1 LNHDA, CDR2 SQIVND (reference sequence). V dropped 3 bases and J dropped 1 base, with 21 bases sitting between them. This CDR3 region has 18 residues. DNA for the CDR3: TGTGCCAGTAGTATGAATTTAATTTCGGCGGCTATCCAAGAGACCCAGTACTTC. Its protein is CASSMNLISAAIQETQYF. Supplemented by reference TRBV19 and TRBJ2-5, the full variable domain reads DGGITQSPKYLFRKEGQNVTLSCEQNLNHDAMYWYRQDPGQGLRLIYYSQIVNDFQKGDIAEGYSVSREKKESFPLTVTSAQKNPTAFYLCASSMNLISAAIQETQYFGPGTRLLVL.

This clonotype was seen at least ten times. The chain uses TRBV21-1 and TRBJ2-3; TRBD1 is taken as the D call from the table, unchecked against the DNA. TRBV21-1 is an annotated pseudogene. This CDR3 contains 13 residues. CDR3 nucleotide sequence: TGTGCCAGCATTACCGGGACACTTGATACGCAGTATTTT. This gives the protein CASITGTLDTQYF.

There are a few counts of this clonotype. The chain is built from TRBV3-1 and TRBJ1-1; no reliable D call. Germline V CDR1 and CDR2: LGHDT, YNNKEL (reference sequence). V was clipped by 0 bases and J by 10 bases, with 9 bases between them. CDR3 length: 12 amino acids. CDR3 in amino acids: CASSQEVAGAFF. CDR3 DNA sequence: TGTGCCAGCAGCCAAGAGGTCGCAGGAGCTTTCTTT.

The V gene is TRBV6-6, the J gene TRBJ2-1, with 9 bases matching TRBD1. CDR1 MNHNY and CDR2 SVGAGI come from the germline V gene (reference sequence). The CDR3 spans 16 residues. V lost 6 bases to trimming and J lost 7 bases; unmatched junction nucleotides: 13. The CDR3 is CASSHLGQGMGNEQFF. For the CDR3, the DNA is TGTGCCAGCAGCCACCTGGGACAGGGTATGGGGAATGAGCAGTTCTTC.

The gene calls are TRBV10-3 and TRBJ1-5; D unresolved. With 9 bases removed from V and 4 bases from J, the gap between germline ends came to 13 bases. In germline, CDR1 is ENHRY, CDR2 SYGVKD. This CDR3 has 13 amino acids. As DNA, the CDR3 is TGTGCCATTGGGAGCAGACGGAATCAGCCCCAGCATTTT. It is translated as CAIGSRRNQPQHF.